This passage covers 17 T cell receptor beta chains from one sample sequenced in a study of blood T cell repertoires in COVID-19. Repertoires were generated with immunoSEQ multiplex PCR, while TCRdb's copy carries only in-frame clones and drops some. Here the sample spans about 30,000 clones, almost 85% being singletons. Material: peripheral blood. These receptors were taken from a man at least 80 years old with active COVID-19.

The chain joins TRBV7-8 to TRBJ1-1, with D maybe TRBD1 (5 bases). The V gene's germline CDR1 is SGHVS and CDR2 FQNEAQ. Trimming pared 2 bases from V and 2 bases from J, leaving 6 bases between. The CDR3 totals 13 residues. This CDR3 is CASSLQGNTEAFF. The CDR3 bases are TGTGCCAGCAGCTTACAGGGAAACACTGAAGCTTTCTTT.

The chain couples TRBV19 to TRBJ1-2; D possibly corresponds to TRBD1 (5 bases). V lost 5 bases and J lost 8, with 18 bases in between. Germline V gives CDR1 LNHDA, CDR2 SQIVND (reference sequence). The CDR3 length is 14 residues. CDR3 bases: TGTGCCAGTAGTCCCCGGGACCTGGCGGGAGGCTACACCTTC. This sequence encodes CASSPRDLAGGYTF.

This clone was picked up a small number of times. The V and J genes are TRBV30 and TRBJ1-4; 9 bases map to TRBD1. Germline V lookup: CDR1 GTSNPN, CDR2 SVGIG (reference sequence). V lost 1 base and J lost 8; bases outside the gene matches: 5. CDR3 length: 14 residues. This CDR3 reads CAWSGGTGREKLFF. DNA of the CDR3: TGTGCCTGGAGTGGTGGGACAGGGAGGGAAAAACTGTTTTTT.

This clone was recorded a few times. The CDR3 sequence: CASSSAWRGSYNEQFF. CDR3 sequence (DNA): TGTGCCAGCAGCTCAGCGTGGCGGGGGTCTTACAATGAGCAGTTCTTC. The rearrangement joins TRBV7-9 to TRBJ2-1, with 7 bases matching TRBD2. In germline, CDR1 is SEHNR, CDR2 FQNEAQ (reference sequence). This CDR3 region has 16 residues. V lost 4 bases, J lost 4 bases, and 10 bases stayed unmatched. Drawing the rest from reference TRBV7-9 and TRBJ2-1, the complete variable domain is DTGVSQNPRHKITKRGQNVTFRCDPISEHNRLYWYRQTLGQGPEFLTYFQNEAQLEKSRLLSDRFSAERPKGSFSTLEIQRTEQGDSAMYLCASSSAWRGSYNEQFFGPGTRLTVL.

The rearrangement links TRBV19 to TRBJ1-6; 8 nucleotides agree with TRBD1. V gave up 3 bases and J gave up 8 bases; unmatched junction bases: 6. The CDR3 covers 15 residues. Germline CDR1 LNHDA, CDR2 SQIVND (reference sequence). The CDR3 DNA is TGTGCCAGTAGTATTTTGGACAGGGATGATTCACCCCTCCACTTT. Translation: CASSILDRDDSPLHF.

The V gene is TRBV28, the J gene TRBJ1-3, with unresolved D. Trimming shortened V by 4 bases and J by 0 bases, and 10 bases separated the two germline ends. This CDR3 has 15 amino acids. Per germline, CDR1 MDHEN and CDR2 SYDVKM. DNA of the CDR3: TGTGCCAGCAGTTCGTACAGCTTCTCTGGAAACACCATATATTTT. This encodes CASSSYSFSGNTIYF.

The V and J genes are TRBV6-2 or TRBV6-3 and TRBJ1-5; D not certain. CDR1 is MNHEY and CDR2 is SVGEGT in the germline V gene. The CDR3 is 13 amino acids. Deletions cut 5 bases from V and 0 bases from J, with 5 bases between. DNA for the CDR3: TGTGCCAGCAGTAGCTATAGCAATCAGCCCCAGCATTTT. Protein product: CASSSYSNQPQHF.

The chain is built from TRBV6-5 and TRBJ1-4, with TRBD1 matching over 7 bases. Germline V lookup: CDR1 MNHEY, CDR2 SVGAGI. J was trimmed by 5 bases and V by 5 bases; bases with no gene match: 5. CDR3 size: 14 residues. CDR3 nucleotides: TGTGCCAGCAGTCAACGACAGGGAAATGAAAAACTGTTTTTT. Its protein is CASSQRQGNEKLFF.

The CDR3 DNA follows: TGTGCCAGCAGGTCTATTCTACCGGGACAGGGGTCCCCCGGGGAGCTGTTTTTT. Encoded protein: CASRSILPGQGSPGELFF. The rearrangement joins TRBV28 to TRBJ2-2; the match to TRBD1 covers 10 bases. Unmatched junction bases numbered 16, after V lost 6 bases and J lost 6 bases. CDR3 length: 18 amino acids. Per the germline V gene, CDR1 is MDHEN and CDR2 is SYDVKM.

The genes are TRBV3-1 (or the pseudogene TRBV3-2) and TRBJ2-3, with a possible D match to TRBD2 (5 bases). The germline V and J ends were trimmed by 2 bases and 5 bases, with 8 bases remaining between them. This CDR3 is built from 13 residues. Germline V lookup: CDR1 LGHDT, CDR2 YNNKEL (reference sequence). This CDR3 is CASSQTSGDTQYF. The DNA for the CDR3 is TGTGCCAGCAGCCAAACTAGTGGAGATACGCAGTATTTT.

This sequence joins TRBV28 and TRBJ2-5; the D is unclear. This CDR3 region has 12 residues. Germline V gene data show CDR1 as MDHEN and CDR2 as SYDVKM. The V end lost 5 bases, the J end lost 5 bases, and 9 bases lay between the germline ends. The CDR3 sequence: CASSDREETQYF. The DNA of the CDR3 is TGTGCCAGCAGTGATCGAGAGGAGACCCAGTACTTC.

The rearrangement uses TRBV6-1 and TRBJ2-7; D may be TRBD2 (6 bases). Trimming left V 3 bases short and J 7 bases short, with 13 bases between. Germline CDR1 MNHNS, CDR2 SASEGT. The CDR3 is made up of 13 amino acids. CDR3 nucleotide sequence: TGTGCCAGCAGTGACGGAGGGATAGGGGAGCAGTACTTC. It specifies CASSDGGIGEQYF.

This clone appeared once. V and J are TRBV3-1 (or the pseudogene TRBV3-2) and TRBJ2-3; TRBD2 aligns across 7 bases. This CDR3 is 13 amino acids long. From germline, CDR1 is LGHDT and CDR2 YNNKEL (reference sequence). V lost 8 bases to trimming and J lost 2 bases; unmatched junction nucleotides: 4. The CDR3 DNA reads as TGTGCCAGCCGAGCGGGGCCCACAGATACGCAGTATTTT. This translates into CASRAGPTDTQYF.

The chain is built from TRBV5-1 and TRBJ1-3; 8 bases map to TRBD1. The CDR3 loop spans 15 amino acids. J lost 0 bases, V lost 4 bases, and 3 bases had no gene match. Germline V gives CDR1 SGHRS, CDR2 YFSETQ. CDR3 amino acids: CASSIGTGSGNTIYF. The CDR3 nucleotides are TGCGCCAGCAGCATTGGGACAGGCTCTGGAAACACCATATATTTT.

As DNA, the CDR3 is TGTGCCAGCAGTGAAGCGGGAGGCGTGGGGTATGGCTACACCTTC. Translating gives CASSEAGGVGYGYTF. V and J are TRBV6-1 and TRBJ1-2, with no clear D. This CDR3 spans 15 amino acids. V was shortened by 0 bases and J by 5 bases, with 13 bases between the two germline ends. The V gene's germline CDR1 is MNHNS and CDR2 SASEGT.

This chain uses TRBV7-2 with TRBJ2-5; a possible D gene is TRBD2 (6 bases). This CDR3 spans 15 amino acids. V was clipped by 2 bases and J by 7 bases, with 17 bases between them. In germline, CDR1 is SGHTA, CDR2 FQGNSA. CDR3 coding DNA: TGTGCCAGCAGCTTATCCGGGAGTCCCCGGGTGACCCAGTACTTC. Protein product: CASSLSGSPRVTQYF. Based on the CDR3 plus reference TRBV7-2 and TRBJ2-5, the full variable domain is GAGVSQSPSNKVTEKGKDVELRCDPISGHTALYWYRQSLGQGLEFLIYFQGNSAPDKSGLPSDRFSAERTGGSVSTLTIQRTQQEDSAVYLCASSLSGSPRVTQYFGPGTRLLVL.

V is TRBV2 and J is TRBJ1-4, with 7 positions matching TRBD1. Looked up from germline, CDR1 is SNHLY and CDR2 is FYNNEI. V shed 6 bases and J 7 bases; nucleotides not matched to a gene: 2. The CDR3 is made up of 12 amino acids. The CDR3 nucleotides read TGTGCCAGCAGCGACAGGGCTGAAAAACTGTTTTTT. Its translation is CASSDRAEKLFF. Variable domain in full (rest from reference TRBV2 and TRBJ1-4): EPEVTQTPSHQVTQMGQEVILRCVPISNHLYFYWYRQILGQKVEFLVSFYNNEISEKSEIFDDQFSVERPDGSNFTLKIRSTKLEDSAMYFCASSDRAEKLFFGSGTQLSVL.